The 7 T cell receptor beta chains below were found in one sample sequenced in a study of identical twins (dated by TCRdb to the mid-2010s). Library preparation employed 5' RACE. Sequencing relied on an Illumina HiSeq 2000. TCRdb cleaned the public reads at Q25 with fastp, built clones with MiXCR and kept in-frame beta chains. Entries that share a CDR3 protein sequence are merged under the most common genes and DNA. For this sample there are some 730,000 distinct CDR3 sequences; 18% appear just once. The ten largest account for approximately 14% of the sample. The sample was also reused in another study, on T cells expressing NK-cell markers.

Material: PBMCs. The receptors stem from a woman under 30 in good health.

This clonotype came up many times. This chain uses TRBV4-3 with TRBJ2-2; the match to TRBD2 covers 9 bases. The ends lost 0 bases at V and 6 bases at J; junction bases unmatched: 11. The germline V gene encodes CDR1 LGHNA and CDR2 YSLEER. This CDR3 is built from 18 residues. CDR3 sequence (DNA): TGCGCCAGCAGCCAAGAGCTAGCGGGACCAAGTCGGCCCGGGGAGCTGTTTTTT. Encoded protein: CASSQELAGPSRPGELFF.

This clonotype has more than one count but fewer than ten. This chain joins TRBV10-2 and TRBJ2-1; D remains ambiguous. With 0 bases removed from V and 3 bases from J, the gap between germline ends came to 6 bases. Germline V lookup: CDR1 WSHSY, CDR2 SAAADI. This CDR3 region has 14 residues. The CDR3 DNA reads TGCGCCAGCAGTGAGTCGGCTAGCTACAATGAGCAGTTCTTC. This codes for CASSESASYNEQFF.

CDR3: CAHTGELFF. As DNA, the CDR3 is TGTGCCCACACCGGGGAGCTGTTTTTT. This chain uses TRBV7-9 with TRBJ2-2; D not certain. The CDR3 has 9 residues. Germline lookup yields CDR1 SEHNR and CDR2 FQNEAQ (reference sequence). Trimming removed 11 bases at V and 3 bases at J, with 1 base between.

V is TRBV7-2 and J is TRBJ2-1, with D unclear. V was cut by 3 bases and J by 10 bases, with 13 bases left in between. Germline V lookup: CDR1 SGHTA, CDR2 FQGNSA. CDR3 size: 13 residues. CDR3 protein: CASSLFALREQFF. DNA for the CDR3: TGTGCCAGCAGCTTGTTCGCGTTACGGGAGCAGTTCTTC.

This clonotype was recorded many times. J is TRBJ2-1 and V is TRBV7-9; 7 nucleotides line up with TRBD2. This CDR3 comprises 12 residues. V shed 3 bases and J 9 bases; nucleotides not matched to a gene: 2. Germline values: CDR1 SEHNR, CDR2 FQNEAQ (reference sequence). Here the CDR3 reads CASSFSSGEQFF. The CDR3 DNA reads TGTGCCAGCAGCTTTTCTAGCGGTGAGCAGTTCTTC.

V and J are TRBV2 and TRBJ2-5, with D possibly matching TRBD1 (6 bases). Germline V lookup: CDR1 SNHLY, CDR2 FYNNEI. The CDR3 consists of 16 residues. Trimming removed 6 bases at V and 6 bases at J, with 23 bases between. The CDR3, as DNA: TGTGCCAGCAGATCGTCTAACCTCTACAGGGTACAGACCCAGTACTTC. It specifies CASRSSNLYRVQTQYF.

The DNA for the CDR3 is TGTGCCAGCAGTCCCGGACAGGGCAATGACTACGAGCAGTACTTC. As protein: CASSPGQGNDYEQYF. V gene TRBV12-3 or TRBV12-4 combines with J gene TRBJ2-7; 8 bases are a match to TRBD1. This CDR3 comprises 15 residues. The V and J ends lost 5 bases and 3 bases, in that order; junction bases with no gene match: 9.